The 21 T cell receptor beta chains below were found in one sample sequenced in a study of T cell responses to AZD1222 COVID-19 vaccine. Assay: immunoSEQ multiplex PCR; the TCRdb copy retains only in-frame clones and omits some. The table shows some 96,000 clones, with about nine tenths occurring only once. The material sequenced was peripheral blood, taken 28 days after the second AZD1222 dose. All receptors derive from an adult who received the AZD1222 COVID-19 vaccine.

V is TRBV5-1 and J is TRBJ2-5; no firm D call. The CDR3 is made up of 16 amino acids. Germline CDR1 SGHRS, CDR2 YFSETQ. The V and J ends lost 2 bases and 2 bases respectively, with 16 bases between them. For the CDR3, the DNA is TGCGCCAGCAGCTTCGATCGCGCGGTGGGACAAGAGACCCAGTACTTC. This gives the protein CASSFDRAVGQETQYF.

This sequence joins TRBV19 and TRBJ2-1, with 9 bases lining up with TRBD2. After removal of 3 bases from V and 9 bases from J, the junction contained 12 bases not matched to a gene. CDR3 size: 16 residues. Germline lookup yields CDR1 LNHDA and CDR2 SQIVND (reference sequence). CDR3 sequence: CASSIIGWLAGSEQFF. CDR3 nucleotide sequence: TGTGCCAGTAGTATTATCGGTTGGCTAGCGGGAAGTGAGCAGTTCTTC.

The chain joins TRBV10-1 to TRBJ2-2; D possibly uses TRBD1 or TRBD2 (5 bases each). The V gene's germline CDR1 is WNHNN and CDR2 SYGVQD (reference sequence). V gave up 6 bases and J gave up 4 bases, with 9 bases separating them. The CDR3 is made up of 13 amino acids. CDR3 coding DNA: TGCGCCAGCAGATCAGGGACCACCGGGGAGCTGTTTTTT. Protein sequence: CASRSGTTGELFF.

About this clone: Other nucleotide sequences in the sample specify the same CDR3. The chain has TRBV6-5 and TRBJ1-5; D unclear. Germline CDR1 reads MNHEY; CDR2 reads SVGAGI. With 0 bases removed from V and 1 base from J, the gap between germline ends came to 4 bases. The CDR3 has 14 residues. CDR3 residues: CASSYSSSNQPQHF. Written as DNA, the CDR3 is TGTGCCAGCAGTTACTCCTCGAGCAATCAGCCCCAGCATTTT.

The V gene is TRBV30, the J gene TRBJ1-4; D not resolved. The CDR3 consists of 14 residues. V was cut by 4 bases and J by 0 bases, with 9 bases left in between. Germline CDR1 reads GTSNPN; CDR2 reads SVGIG (reference sequence). The CDR3 sequence: CAWTALATNEKLFF. The CDR3, as DNA: TGTGCCTGGACAGCTCTTGCAACTAATGAAAAACTGTTTTTT. The variable domain in full, completed from reference TRBV30 and TRBJ1-4, reads SQTIHQWPATLVQPVGSPLSLECTVEGTSNPNLYWYRQAAGRGLQLLFYSVGIGQISSEVPQNLSASRPQDRQFILSSKKLLLSDSGFYLCAWTALATNEKLFFGSGTQLSVL.

The table lists this clone with a count of one. This chain uses TRBV6-2 or TRBV6-3 with TRBJ2-2, with TRBD1 as a possible D gene (6 bases). V was pared by 6 bases and J by 4 bases, with 18 bases between. Germline V gene data show CDR1 as MNHEY and CDR2 as SVGEGT. There are 16 residues in the CDR3. The DNA for the CDR3 is TGTGCCAGCAGCCCTACCGGGACAATGGGCACCGGGGAGCTGTTTTTT. Its protein is CASSPTGTMGTGELFF.

The CDR3 protein is CASSAWTGLNSPLHF. The CDR3, as DNA: TGTGCCAGCAGTGCATGGACAGGCCTTAATTCACCCCTCCACTTT. The gene calls are TRBV2 and TRBJ1-6, with 7 bases aligning to TRBD1. CDR1 and CDR2 from the germline V gene are SNHLY and FYNNEI. CDR3 length: 15 amino acids. V dropped 4 bases and J dropped 6; count of bases not matched to a gene: 6. The variable domain in full, with the rest retrieved from reference TRBV2 and TRBJ1-6, is EPEVTQTPSHQVTQMGQEVILRCVPISNHLYFYWYRQILGQKVEFLVSFYNNEISEKSEIFDDQFSVERPDGSNFTLKIRSTKLEDSAMYFCASSAWTGLNSPLHFGNGTRLTVT.

This chain links TRBV3-1 (or the pseudogene TRBV3-2) with TRBJ1-5; the D is unclear. The germline V and J ends were trimmed by 0 bases and 1 base, with 7 bases remaining between them. The CDR3 has 15 residues. CDR1 is LGHDT, CDR2 YNNKEL, per germline (reference sequence). CDR3 in amino acids: CASSQEPGSNQPQHF. The DNA of the CDR3 is TGTGCCAGCAGCCAAGAGCCGGGGAGCAATCAGCCCCAGCATTTT.

The chain combines TRBV6-5 with TRBJ1-5, with no clear D. Trimming left V 8 bases short and J 0 bases short, with 5 bases between. Germline assignment: CDR1 MNHEY and CDR2 SVGAGI. This CDR3 is built from 12 residues. The CDR3 sequence is CASGYSNQPQHF. As DNA, the CDR3 is TGTGCCAGCGGATATAGCAATCAGCCCCAGCATTTT.

Concerning this clone itself: The junction does not match germline at one end; this may be a read error. The rearrangement joins TRBV2 to TRBJ2-1; 11 nucleotides match TRBD2. CDR1 and CDR2 (germline): SNHLY, FYNNEI. The CDR3 is made up of 18 amino acids. CDR3 sequence reads: CASSEAHLTSGSHNQQFF. The CDR3, as DNA: TGTGCCAGCAGTGAAGCCCACCTCACTAGCGGGAGCCACAATCAGCAGTTCTTC.

V is TRBV11-2 and J is TRBJ1-6; D possibly corresponds to TRBD1 (5 bases). CDR3 length: 13 amino acids. Trimming stripped 5 bases from V and 7 bases from J, with 9 bases between. Germline lookup yields CDR1 SGHAT and CDR2 FQNNGV. CDR3 nucleotide sequence: TGTGCCAGCAGCCAGGGCAGAAATTCACCCCTCCACTTT. It specifies CASSQGRNSPLHF.

J is TRBJ2-1 and V is TRBV18; D unresolved. The CDR3 runs to 14 residues. V lost 2 bases, J lost 7 bases, and 12 bases lay in between. Germline CDR1 reads KGHSH; CDR2 reads LQKENI. CDR3 sequence reads: CASSPLPFRNEQFF. The CDR3 DNA sequence: TGTGCCAGCTCACCATTACCCTTCCGGAATGAGCAGTTCTTC.

The V gene is TRBV3-1 (or the pseudogene TRBV3-2), the J gene TRBJ1-5; D remains ambiguous. CDR3 length: 13 residues. CDR1 LGHDT and CDR2 YNNKEL come from the germline V gene (reference sequence). V dropped 0 bases and J dropped 5 bases, with 5 bases sitting between them. The CDR3 DNA is TGTGCCAGCAGCCAAGACCGAGATCAGCCCCAGCATTTT. It codes for CASSQDRDQPQHF.

The chain is built from TRBV10-1 and TRBJ1-4; TRBD1 aligns across 8 bases. Germline V gene data show CDR1 as WNHNN and CDR2 as SYGVQD (reference sequence). The CDR3 is 14 amino acids. The V and J ends lost 4 bases and 5 bases, in that order; junction bases with no gene match: 3. The CDR3, as DNA: TGCGCCAGCAGTGGAGGACAGGGCAATGAAAAACTGTTTTTT. This codes for CASSGGQGNEKLFF.

The rearrangement joins TRBV5-1 to TRBJ1-2; no clear D. CDR3 length: 13 amino acids. Deletions cut 4 bases from V and 8 bases from J, with 15 bases between. Germline-derived CDR1 and CDR2 are SGHRS and YFSETQ. The CDR3 loop is CASSLEGRRGYTF. The CDR3 region has the DNA TGCGCCAGCAGCCTGGAAGGGAGACGGGGCTACACCTTC. Complete variable domain (other parts from reference TRBV5-1 and TRBJ1-2): KAGVTQTPRYLIKTRGQQVTLSCSPISGHRSVSWYQQTPGQGLQFLFEYFSETQRNKGNFPGRFSGRQFSNSRSEMNVSTLELGDSALYLCASSLEGRRGYTFGSGTRLTVV.

The gene calls are TRBV7-9 and TRBJ2-1; D perhaps matches TRBD1 (5 bases). V was shortened by 1 base and J by 11 bases, with 9 bases between the two germline ends. Germline V lookup: CDR1 SEHNR, CDR2 FQNEAQ (reference sequence). This CDR3 spans 12 amino acids. CDR3 DNA: TGTGCCAGCAGCTTAGGGGGCCCCCAGCAGTTCTTC. Translation: CASSLGGPQQFF.

The rearrangement joins TRBV19 to TRBJ2-2, with 10 bases matching TRBD2. Germline values: CDR1 LNHDA, CDR2 SQIVND (reference sequence). Germline trimming cut 5 bases from V and 3 bases from J; bases unmatched to any gene: 6. The CDR3 runs 16 residues. In nucleotides, the CDR3 is TGTGCCAGTAGTCAAAGCGGGAGGGGAGACACCGGGGAGCTGTTTTTT. It encodes CASSQSGRGDTGELFF.

The chain couples TRBV6-5 to TRBJ2-3, with D perhaps TRBD1 (6 bases). CDR3 size: 15 residues. Germline CDR1 is MNHEY and CDR2 is SVGAGI. V gave up 6 bases and J gave up 2 bases, with 15 bases separating them. The CDR3 DNA sequence: TGTGCCAGCAGCCTTACGGGACATATCACAGATACGCAGTATTTT. It encodes CASSLTGHITDTQYF.

The chain carries TRBV7-9 and TRBJ1-5; 7 nucleotides line up with TRBD1. The CDR3 runs to 14 residues. CDR1 and CDR2 from the germline V gene are SEHNR and FQNEAQ (reference sequence). J was trimmed by 2 bases and V by 5 bases; bases with no gene match: 3. CDR3 amino acids: CASSATGGNQPQHF. For the CDR3, the DNA is TGTGCCAGCAGCGCCACAGGGGGCAATCAGCCCCAGCATTTT.

V and J are TRBV27 and TRBJ2-2; TRBD1 might be the D (5 bases). CDR3 size: 17 residues. The V gene's germline CDR1 is MNHEY and CDR2 SMNVEV (reference sequence). V was trimmed by 5 bases and J by 0 bases, leaving 16 bases between them. Here the CDR3 reads CASSQPWAGTNTGELFF. Written as DNA, the CDR3 is TGTGCCAGCAGTCAACCCTGGGCAGGGACGAACACCGGGGAGCTGTTTTTT.

This chain joins TRBV19 and TRBJ1-1, with D tentatively TRBD1 (6 bases). From germline, CDR1 is LNHDA and CDR2 SQIVND (reference sequence). This CDR3 contains 16 residues. V was clipped by 7 bases and J by 1 base, with 19 bases between them. The CDR3 DNA is TGTGCCAGTAAGTCGGGGGCCGTCCGTGGGAACACTGAAGCTTTCTTT. Translated: CASKSGAVRGNTEAFF.